This T cell receptor (beta chain) was recorded in a study of shared clonotypes between healthy human individuals. About the study: There were three CD4 naive, three CD4 memory, two CD8 naive and one CD8 memory plates per donor.

Study outcomes and limitations: The expectation was that sequencing depth would affect clonotype sharing among donors.

TCRdb's table, derived via immunoSEQ multiplex PCR, lists solely in-frame clones and lacks some. The top ten clones hold 1.8% of a sample with approximately 640,000 clones, roughly 78% of them seen once. In this sample, this clone turned up a few times. The antigen remains undetermined. Other DNA sequences in the sample encode the same CDR3. Trimming removed 3 bases from V and 0 bases from J, with 7 bases in between. The CDR3 extends over 14 amino acids. Germline CDR1 reads SGHRS; CDR2 reads YFSETQ. Partitioning of CD4+ cells yielded a CD45RA+ naive subset and a CD45RA-negative memory subset. The source material was memory CD4+ T cells sorted from blood. Indicated subset: CD45RA-negative fraction. The source of this sequence is a woman aged 30 to 39 in good health. The V gene is TRBV5-1, the J gene TRBJ1-3, with D perhaps matching TRBD1 (5 bases). CDR3 coding DNA: TGCGCCAGCAGCTCCGGGGCCTCTGGAAACACCATATATTTT. This translates into CASSSGASGNTIYF.